The table lists the clone carrying this T cell receptor (beta chain) with a few counts. These data are taken from a study of cytomegalovirus exposure and HLA in healthy donors. This CDR3 has 14 amino acids. Trimming cost V 7 bases and J 5 bases, with 18 bases left between them. Germline values: CDR1 SGHRS, CDR2 YFSETQ. The PCR contained 60 Vbeta and 13 Jbeta primers. Repertoires were generated with immunoSEQ multiplex PCR, while TCRdb's copy carries only in-frame clones and drops some. The sample shows about 130,000 clones, 60% to 75% of them seen only once. The source of this sequence is a woman aged 50 to 60 in good health and CMV-seropositive. Sequences were obtained from PBMCs. This chain joins TRBV5-1 and TRBJ2-5; D is perhaps TRBD2 (8 bases). CDR3 protein: CASATGGGVETQYF. Here the CDR3 DNA reads TGCGCCAGCGCCACGGGAGGGGGCGTCGAGACCCAGTACTTC.